Listed below are T cell receptor beta chains from one sample, sequenced in a study of regulatory T cells in long-lasting Graves disease. Each CDR3 protein gets one entry after TCRdb re-called the multiplex PCR reads with MiXCR. The table has about 430,000 distinct CDR3 sequences, around 23% seen once. Sequencing used peripheral blood mononuclear cells (PBMCs), obtained when the disease was refractory, from a patient treated with antithyroid drugs. The receptors shown here come from a female donor with Graves disease. The CDR3 runs from the conserved cysteine through the conserved F or W. D genes are given only for firm matches. Clone size appears in some rows only: once, few, many, or a class for an expanded clone.

CDR3 length	D gene	clone size	V gene	J gene	CDR3 protein	CDR3 DNA
13	.	.	TRBV20-1	TRBJ2-7	CSARSARSYEQYF	TGCAGTGCTAGAAGCGCCCGCTCCTACGAGCAGTACTTC
13	TRBD1	many	TRBV7-3	TRBJ1-1	CASSLRGGNEAFF	TGTGCCAGCAGCCTCAGGGGGGGTAATGAAGCTTTCTTT
16	TRBD2	many	TRBV15	TRBJ2-7	CATSSLSLAGGIEQYF	TGTGCCACCAGCAGCCTCTCACTAGCGGGAGGGATCGAGCAGTACTTC
15	.	few	TRBV7-6	TRBJ1-3	CASSLEGSSGNTIYF	TGTGCCAGCAGCTTAGAAGGGTCCTCTGGAAACACCATATATTTT
18	.	.	TRBV5-1	TRBJ1-3	CASSPHIWWIFSGNTIYF	TGCGCCAGCAGCCCGCACATTTGGTGGATCTTCTCTGGAAACACCATATATTTT
16	TRBD1	.	TRBV18	TRBJ1-4	CASSPPRGGGSEKLFF	TGTGCCAGCTCACCACCCCGCGGAGGGGGCAGTGAAAAACTGTTTTTT
14	TRBD1	.	TRBV19	TRBJ1-1	CASTHGTVNTEAFF	TGTGCCAGTACTCACGGGACAGTGAACACTGAAGCTTTCTTT
17	.	.	TRBV6-1	TRBJ2-7	CASSDLAATFFYYEQYF	TGTGCCAGCAGTGACCTAGCCGCCACATTCTTTTACTACGAGCAGTACTTC
13	.	.	TRBV5-1	TRBJ2-5	CASRTGSQETQYF	TGCGCCAGCAGAACGGGGAGCCAAGAGACCCAGTACTTC
15	.	many	TRBV28	TRBJ1-6	CASSTHGVGNSPLHF	TGTGCCAGCAGCACCCATGGGGTAGGAAATTCACCCCTCCACTTT
14	TRBD1	many	TRBV6-1	TRBJ2-7	CAADSGQGPDEQYF	TGTGCCGCAGACTCGGGACAGGGACCCGACGAGCAGTACTTC
12	.	few	TRBV29-1	TRBJ1-2	CSVEESTGRLTF	TGCAGCGTTGAAGAGTCTACAGGGCGCTTGACCTTC
13	TRBD1	few	TRBV11-2	TRBJ1-1	CASGGTGDTEAFF	TGTGCCAGTGGGGGGACAGGGGATACTGAAGCTTTCTTT
15	TRBD2	.	TRBV5-1	TRBJ2-3	CASISSGRKTDTQYF	TGCGCCAGCATTTCTAGCGGGAGGAAAACAGATACGCAGTATTTT
15	TRBD2	many	TRBV27	TRBJ2-7	CASSPGLAGHYEQYF	TGTGCCAGCAGTCCGGGACTAGCGGGACACTACGAGCAGTACTTC
20	TRBD2	.	TRBV28	TRBJ2-5	CASSLRAGRLAVGYRETQYF	TGTGCCAGCAGTTTAAGGGCAGGGAGACTAGCGGTGGGGTATAGGGAGACCCAGTACTTC
16	TRBD2	many	TRBV18	TRBJ2-5	CASSRPLADSQETQYF	TGTGCCAGCTCACGGCCACTAGCGGACTCCCAAGAGACCCAGTACTTC
14	.	many	TRBV6-1	TRBJ1-4	CASREPTTNEKLFF	TGTGCCAGCAGAGAACCCACAACTAATGAAAAACTGTTTTTT